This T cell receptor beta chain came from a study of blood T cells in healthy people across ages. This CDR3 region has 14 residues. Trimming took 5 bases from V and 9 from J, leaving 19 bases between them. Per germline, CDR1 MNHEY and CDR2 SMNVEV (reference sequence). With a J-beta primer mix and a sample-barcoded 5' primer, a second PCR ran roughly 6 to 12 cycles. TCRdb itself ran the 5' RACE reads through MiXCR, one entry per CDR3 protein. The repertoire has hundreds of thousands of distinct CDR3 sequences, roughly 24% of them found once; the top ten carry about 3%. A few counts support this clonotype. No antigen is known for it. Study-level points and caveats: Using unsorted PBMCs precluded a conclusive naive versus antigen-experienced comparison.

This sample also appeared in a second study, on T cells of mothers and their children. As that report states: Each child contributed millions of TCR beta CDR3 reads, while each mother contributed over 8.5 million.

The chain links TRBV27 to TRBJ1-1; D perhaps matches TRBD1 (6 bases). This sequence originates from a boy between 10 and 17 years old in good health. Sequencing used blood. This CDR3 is CASSQWPGQTKAFF. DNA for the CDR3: TGTGCCAGCAGTCAATGGCCGGGACAAACTAAAGCTTTCTTT.